This T cell receptor beta chain was identified during a study of blood T cell repertoires in COVID-19. The CDR3 contains 13 residues. Germline CDR1 and CDR2: ENHRY and SYGVKD. Trimming cost V 8 bases and J 5 bases, with 14 bases left between them. TCRdb's copy holds only in-frame clones and misses some; the assay was immunoSEQ multiplex PCR. There are 450,000 to 500,000 clones in the sample; more than 85% occur only once, and around 7.9% lies in the top ten. Residents of about 25 US areas, aged about 18 to 95 years, made up the participants. This TCR came from a woman aged 55-69 years who had recovered from COVID-19. The chain couples TRBV10-3 to TRBJ2-3, with D maybe TRBD1 (6 bases). The sample was PBMCs or T cells enriched from blood (not recorded which). In DNA, the CDR3 is TGTGCCATCGGGACACTAGAAGGAGATACGCAGTATTTT. Translation gives CAIGTLEGDTQYF.